The 19 T cell receptor beta chains in this list originate from one sample, sequenced in a study of early stage breast cancer tumors. TCRdb's copy holds only in-frame clones and misses some; the assay was immunoSEQ multiplex PCR. The table includes some 20,000 clones, about 83% detected once. Material: blood. The origin of the receptors is a person aged 70 to 85 with breast cancer.

V is TRBV27 and J is TRBJ1-2; D remains unclear. With 3 bases removed from V and 2 bases from J, the gap between germline ends came to 10 bases. The CDR3 is made up of 14 amino acids. The germline gives CDR1 MNHEY, CDR2 SMNVEV (reference sequence). The CDR3 spells CASSFAGVNYGYTF. The CDR3 DNA reads as TGTGCCAGCAGTTTTGCGGGTGTGAACTATGGCTACACCTTC.

This chain uses TRBV10-3 with TRBJ1-2; possibly TRBD1 for D (6 bases). V lost 5 bases and J lost 4, with 35 bases in between. The CDR3 loop spans 21 amino acids. Germline CDR1 ENHRY, CDR2 SYGVKD. CDR3 sequence reads: CAISFHLGFRGRDPRRYGYTF. Written as DNA, the CDR3 is TGTGCCATCAGTTTTCACTTGGGTTTCAGGGGCCGGGACCCTCGGCGCTATGGCTACACCTTC.

The gene calls are TRBV5-1 and TRBJ2-2, with 8 bases identical to TRBD2. Germline CDR1 SGHRS, CDR2 YFSETQ. Trimming took 3 bases from V and 3 from J; bases not matched to a gene: 4. The CDR3 has 15 amino acids. For the CDR3, the DNA is TGCGCCAGCAGCTCCGGGGGGGCAGACACCGGGGAGCTGTTTTTT. This gives the protein CASSSGGADTGELFF. Full variable domain (outside the CDR3, taken from reference TRBV5-1 and TRBJ2-2): KAGVTQTPRYLIKTRGQQVTLSCSPISGHRSVSWYQQTPGQGLQFLFEYFSETQRNKGNFPGRFSGRQFSNSRSEMNVSTLELGDSALYLCASSSGGADTGELFFGEGSRLTVL.

The CDR3 here is CAITPTGGNTIYF. The DNA of the CDR3 is TGTGCCATCACCCCGACGGGAGGAAACACCATATATTTT. V is TRBV10-3 and J is TRBJ1-3; no reliable D call. The CDR3 has 13 residues. The germline V gene has CDR1 ENHRY and CDR2 SYGVKD. V dropped 7 bases and J dropped 4 bases, with 11 bases sitting between them.

The rearrangement joins TRBV10-3 to TRBJ2-5; D remains unclear. Trimming took 2 bases from V and 5 from J, leaving 6 bases between them. CDR1 is ENHRY and CDR2 is SYGVKD in the germline V gene. This CDR3 spans 12 amino acids. This chain's CDR3 is CAISEPQETQYF. The DNA for the CDR3 is TGTGCCATCAGTGAGCCCCAGGAGACCCAGTACTTC.

The chain links TRBV7-2 to TRBJ1-6; TRBD1 is a possible D gene (6 bases). Germline V gene lookup returns CDR1 SGHTA and CDR2 FQGNSA. The CDR3 spans 15 residues. The V end was cut by 5 bases, the J end by 7 bases, with 15 bases between. CDR3 DNA sequence: TGTGCCAGCAGCCCGACAGGAGCTCTGAATTCACCCCTCCACTTT. Protein sequence: CASSPTGALNSPLHF.

The CDR3, as DNA: TGTGCCAGCAGCCAAGCCTTAGCGGGGGGGATTCAAGAGACCCAGTACTTC. As protein: CASSQALAGGIQETQYF. The gene calls are TRBV4-2 and TRBJ2-5, with 11 bases identical to TRBD2. CDR1 and CDR2 from the germline V gene are LGHNA and YNFKEQ. Unmatched junction bases numbered 6, after V lost 1 base and J lost 2 bases. There are 17 residues in the CDR3.

This chain uses TRBV28 with TRBJ2-5; 10 positions match TRBD1. Unmatched junction bases numbered 7, after V lost 8 bases and J lost 4 bases. This CDR3 has 14 amino acids. The germline V gene encodes CDR1 MDHEN and CDR2 SYDVKM. This chain's CDR3 is CASRDGQGGETQYF. CDR3 DNA sequence: TGTGCCAGCCGGGACGGACAGGGGGGAGAGACCCAGTACTTC.

The CDR3 DNA follows: TGTGCCAGCAGCGGCGACAGGGGCGGCTACACCTTC. Residues: CASSGDRGGYTF. The chain carries TRBV9 and TRBJ1-2, with 8 bases aligning to TRBD1. The J segment lost 8 bases and the V segment lost 3 bases, leaving 3 bases of the junction unmatched. CDR1 and CDR2 from the germline V gene are SGDLS and YYNGEE. The CDR3 extends over 12 amino acids.

The genes are TRBV30 and TRBJ2-5, with 9 bases matching TRBD1. V lost 5 bases and J lost 2; bases outside the gene matches: 0. The CDR3 loop spans 12 amino acids. Germline assignment: CDR1 GTSNPN and CDR2 SVGIG (reference sequence). This chain's CDR3 is CAWDRGQETQYF. The CDR3 DNA is TGTGCCTGGGACAGGGGGCAAGAGACCCAGTACTTC.

This chain links TRBV7-8 with TRBJ1-2; 7 bases map to TRBD1. Germline lookup yields CDR1 SGHVS and CDR2 FQNEAQ. This CDR3 is 15 amino acids long. The trim removed 6 bases at V and 6 bases at J, leaving 13 bases unmatched. CDR3 protein: CASSLSPQGSNGYTF. CDR3 coding DNA: TGTGCCAGCAGTTTATCTCCACAGGGGAGTAATGGCTACACCTTC.

This chain links TRBV7-2 with TRBJ1-1; no firm D call. Trimming shortened V by 8 bases and J by 0 bases, and 10 bases separated the two germline ends. CDR3 length: 13 amino acids. Germline-derived CDR1 and CDR2 are SGHTA and FQGNSA. CDR3 protein: CASRYRLNTEAFF. The CDR3 bases are TGTGCCAGCCGTTACAGATTGAACACTGAAGCTTTCTTT.

The DNA for the CDR3 is TGCGCCAGCAGCTCGGGACTAGCGGGGGACACACAGGAGACCCAGTACTTC. Residues: CASSSGLAGDTQETQYF. The gene calls are TRBV5-1 and TRBJ2-5, with 14 bases matching TRBD2. The V segment lost 3 bases and the J segment 5 bases; nucleotides outside the gene matches: 9. The V gene's germline CDR1 is SGHRS and CDR2 YFSETQ. The CDR3 totals 17 residues.

The CDR3 protein is CAISGDRNYGYTF. In nucleotides, the CDR3 is TGTGCCATCAGTGGGGACAGGAACTATGGCTACACCTTC. The rearrangement uses TRBV10-3 and TRBJ1-2, with 8 bases identical to TRBD1. With 4 bases clipped from V and 2 bases from J, the junction kept 0 bases outside the gene matches. The V gene's germline CDR1 is ENHRY and CDR2 SYGVKD. CDR3 length: 13 amino acids.

V usage is TRBV5-4 and J usage is TRBJ2-2; 11 nucleotides agree with TRBD1. Germline V gene lookup returns CDR1 SGHNT and CDR2 YYREEE (reference sequence). This CDR3 has 18 amino acids. J was trimmed by 5 bases and V by 4 bases; bases with no gene match: 13. The CDR3 DNA sequence: TGTGCCAGCAGCCCCCGGGACAGGGGGATCCTGGGGACCGGGGAGCTGTTTTTT. This gives the protein CASSPRDRGILGTGELFF.

The V gene is TRBV21-1, the J gene TRBJ2-3; TRBD1 is taken as the D call from the table, unchecked against the DNA. TRBV21-1 is annotated as a pseudogene. The CDR3 sequence is 18 residues long. This chain's CDR3 is CASSKVGRGRGGTDTQYF. The CDR3 DNA sequence: TGTGCCAGCAGCAAAGTGGGCAGGGGGCGAGGGGGCACAGATACGCAGTATTTT.

This chain connects TRBV19 to TRBJ2-6; no clear D. Trimming pared 4 bases from V and 2 bases from J, leaving 6 bases between. CDR3 size: 14 residues. The germline CDR1 and CDR2 sequences are LNHDA and SQIVND (reference sequence). CDR3 nucleotide sequence: TGTGCCAGTAGTAATACTGCTGGGGCCAACGTCCTGACTTTC. It codes for CASSNTAGANVLTF.

This clone was detected only once. The chain joins TRBV27 to TRBJ2-7; 10 bases fit TRBD2. CDR1 is MNHEY, CDR2 SMNVEV, per germline (reference sequence). V dropped 5 bases and J dropped 0; count of bases not matched to a gene: 4. This CDR3 spans 15 amino acids. The CDR3 reads CASSRLAGPSYEQYF. The CDR3 DNA is TGTGCCAGCAGTCGACTAGCGGGTCCCTCCTACGAGCAGTACTTC.

The chain combines TRBV4-2 with TRBJ2-7; no reliable D call. Germline V gives CDR1 LGHNA, CDR2 YNFKEQ. V lost 4 bases and J lost 1, with 14 bases in between. The CDR3 contains 15 residues. CDR3 coding DNA: TGTGCCAGCAGCCCTCAAGGAACAGCATCCTACGAGCAGTACTTC. It is translated as CASSPQGTASYEQYF.